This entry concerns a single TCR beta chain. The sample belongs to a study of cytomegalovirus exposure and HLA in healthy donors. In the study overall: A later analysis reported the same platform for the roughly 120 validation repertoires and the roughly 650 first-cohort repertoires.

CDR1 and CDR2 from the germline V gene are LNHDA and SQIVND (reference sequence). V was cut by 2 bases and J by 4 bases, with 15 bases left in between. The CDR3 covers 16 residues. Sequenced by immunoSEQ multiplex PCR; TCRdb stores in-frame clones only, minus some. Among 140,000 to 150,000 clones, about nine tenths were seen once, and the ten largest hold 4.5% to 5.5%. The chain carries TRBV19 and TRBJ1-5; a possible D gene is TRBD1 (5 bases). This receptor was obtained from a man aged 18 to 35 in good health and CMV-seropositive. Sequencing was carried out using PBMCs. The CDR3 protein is CASSISRAEGNQPQHF. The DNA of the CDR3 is TGTGCCAGTAGTATAAGTCGGGCGGAGGGGAATCAGCCCCAGCATTTT.